Sequencing of this T cell receptor beta chain was carried out in a study of blood T cell repertoires in COVID-19 (dated by TCRdb to the early 2020s). For context, the study as a whole: Samples from collaborators originated in the United States, Italy and Spain and spanned both the acute and convalescent phases of COVID-19. The prospective study material was composed of cDNA or gDNA derived from T cells, B-cell-depleted T cells, or PBMCs. Deeply sampled blood TCRbeta repertoires from subjects exposed to, actively infected with, or recovered from COVID-19 were included in the dataset. The repertoires were released in a freely available public database meant as a resource for research on the immune response to SARS-CoV-2. The samples were drawn from the first 160 participants of the ongoing ImmuneRACE study and from some 1,300 subjects provided by 6 global collaborators. Sample metadata almost always included a de-identified subject ID, COVID-19 status, age in years and sex. Where available, HLA class I and class II types were taken from metadata supplied by the sample provider and were not determined by assay-based typing.

The CDR3 runs 16 amino acids, cysteine and phenylalanine included. Only the CDR3 region is kept as DNA, spanning 48 bases read in frame from base 1. Between the V and J ends, shortened by 5 bases and 4 bases respectively, the junction contains 15 bases. For CDR1 and CDR2, the germline V gene lists SGHTA and FQGNSA. What the study reported, not specific to this receptor: Clinical and demographic metadata were provided uncurated, with the amount varying by source and participant.

The immunoSEQ Assay, a bias-controlled multiplex PCR, was used to amplify TCRbeta CDR3 regions from genomic DNA. Under the source paper's analysis protocol: Within the assay, amplification of reference gene primers was used to estimate how many nucleated cells each sample contained. To quantify the absolute abundance of each unique TCRbeta CDR3 rearrangement, sequence reads were collapsed and filtered. For each sample, productive Simpson clonality was calculated by taking the square root of Simpson's diversity index across productive rearrangements. What TCRdb holds here is the immuneACCESS table cut down to in-frame rearrangements. Part of the clones is not present; checked against another copy, under half of the missing clones reflect an unresolved V gene, and the others are unexplained. Clonal size and the V and J genes are those of that table, whereas D and trimming came from the DNA. This sample lists 150,000 to 200,000 clones; roughly 87% were detected once. Of the sample, 1% to 1.5% is held by the ten largest clones.

This clone has more than one count but fewer than ten. This receptor's antigen is unknown. No much larger clone exists at a distance of one base, and base qualities are not known. In the prospective study, participants were roughly 18 to 90 years old, resided in about two dozen geographic areas of the United States, and were enrolled through a virtual design. To assign participants to cohorts, the prospective study relied on clinical history that participants themselves reported in a screening survey and a study questionnaire. Each participant in the prospective study had whole blood, serum and a nasopharyngeal or oropharyngeal swab collected by mobile phlebotomists. Over an approximately 2-month period, participants in the prospective study had the option of providing additional blood draws and questionnaires. Blood samples from the prospective study were shipped frozen or at room temperature prior to DNA extraction.

Sequencing used PBMCs or T cells enriched from blood (not recorded which). This clonotype originated in a human donor with acute COVID-19. The donor label of this sample is uncertain. The chain was built from TRBV7-2 and TRBJ1-6, and possibly TRBD1, on 5 matching bases. The DNA reads as follows: TGTGCCAGCAGCCTTGGGCTGGGGGGGTATAATTCACCCCTCCACTTT. It translates to CASSLGLGGYNSPLHF.